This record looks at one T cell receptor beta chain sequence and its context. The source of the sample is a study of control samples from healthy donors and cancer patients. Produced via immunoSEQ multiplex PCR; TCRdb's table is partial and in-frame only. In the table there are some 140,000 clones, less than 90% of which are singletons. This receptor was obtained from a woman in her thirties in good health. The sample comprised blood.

The CDR3 sequence is CASSLARSSYEQYF. In DNA form, the CDR3 reads TGCGCCAGCAGCTTGGCCCGGAGCTCCTACGAGCAGTACTTC. V is TRBV5-1 and J is TRBJ2-7, with D hard to call. V gave up 0 bases and J gave up 0 bases, with 7 bases separating them. CDR1 and CDR2 (germline): SGHRS, YFSETQ. The CDR3 is 14 residues long. The full variable domain, completed using reference TRBV5-1 and TRBJ2-7, is KAGVTQTPRYLIKTRGQQVTLSCSPISGHRSVSWYQQTPGQGLQFLFEYFSETQRNKGNFPGRFSGRQFSNSRSEMNVSTLELGDSALYLCASSLARSSYEQYFGPGTRLTVT.